These T cell receptor beta chains were read from a single sample in a study of T cell repertoires and HLA-DP antigens. These TCRs are of unknown antigen specificity. The method was immunoSEQ multiplex PCR; TCRdb's version includes in-frame clones alone and lacks a portion of them. This sample carries over 100,000 clones, 80% to 95% of them seen once, and the ten largest clones take about 0.27%. What was sequenced was CD4+ T cells from PBMCs. Receptors originate from a woman under 30 in good health and CMV-seronegative. CDR3s include the opening cysteine and the closing phenylalanine or tryptophan. Fields, in order: D gene, J gene, clone size, V gene, CDR3 protein, CDR3 DNA. A D gene is named only where the DNA matches it firmly. Clone size is given for some rows only: seen once, a few or many times, or a class if the clone is expanded.

d_gene: .; j_gene: TRBJ2-7; abundance: .; v_gene: TRBV23-1; CDR3aa: CASSQSEVEREQYF; CDR3nt: TGCGCCAGCAGTCAATCTGAGGTAGAGAGGGAGCAGTACTTC
d_gene: TRBD1; j_gene: TRBJ1-2; abundance: .; v_gene: TRBV27; CDR3aa: CASAQSGTGYGYTF; CDR3nt: TGTGCCAGCGCCCAGTCCGGGACAGGCTATGGCTACACCTTC
d_gene: .; j_gene: TRBJ2-5; abundance: .; v_gene: TRBV28; CDR3aa: CASSSPRVRRLETQYF; CDR3nt: TGTGCCAGCAGTTCCCCCCGGGTCAGAAGGTTAGAGACCCAGTACTTC
d_gene: .; j_gene: TRBJ2-3; abundance: .; v_gene: TRBV6-4; CDR3aa: CASRTLASTDTQYF; CDR3nt: TGTGCCAGCAGGACTCTCGCTAGCACAGATACGCAGTATTTT
d_gene: .; j_gene: TRBJ2-5; abundance: .; v_gene: TRBV6-4; CDR3aa: CASRALDIKTQYF; CDR3nt: TGTGCCAGCAGGGCTTTGGACATTAAGACCCAGTACTTC
d_gene: TRBD1; j_gene: TRBJ1-6; abundance: few; v_gene: TRBV7-9; CDR3aa: CASSLGTEHNSPLHF; CDR3nt: TGTGCCAGCAGCCTGGGGACAGAACATAATTCACCCCTCCACTTT
d_gene: .; j_gene: TRBJ2-7; abundance: .; v_gene: TRBV4-1; CDR3aa: CASSQGPMGAYEQYF; CDR3nt: TGCGCCAGCAGCCAAGGACCCATGGGGGCCTACGAGCAGTACTTC
d_gene: .; j_gene: TRBJ1-2; abundance: .; v_gene: TRBV6-1; CDR3aa: CASSERGYYGYTF; CDR3nt: TGTGCCAGCAGTGAGCGGGGTTACTATGGCTACACCTTC
d_gene: TRBD1; j_gene: TRBJ2-2; abundance: .; v_gene: TRBV5-1; CDR3aa: CASREDRAFTGELFF; CDR3nt: TGCGCCAGCAGAGAGGACAGGGCCTTCACCGGGGAGCTGTTTTTT
d_gene: TRBD1; j_gene: TRBJ1-2; abundance: .; v_gene: TRBV2; CDR3aa: CASSDADRGRGGYTF; CDR3nt: TGTGCCAGCAGTGATGCGGACAGGGGGAGAGGTGGCTACACCTTC
d_gene: TRBD1; j_gene: TRBJ1-2; abundance: once; v_gene: TRBV9; CDR3aa: CASSAHSRDRGYGYTF; CDR3nt: TGTGCCAGCAGCGCACACTCCCGGGACAGAGGCTATGGCTACACCTTC
d_gene: .; j_gene: TRBJ1-4; abundance: .; v_gene: TRBV4-1; CDR3aa: CASSQGISGATNEKLFF; CDR3nt: TGCGCCAGCAGCCAAGGGATATCAGGGGCAACTAATGAAAAACTGTTTTTT
d_gene: .; j_gene: TRBJ1-2; abundance: .; v_gene: TRBV5-1; CDR3aa: CASSPGQNNYGYTF; CDR3nt: TGCGCCAGCAGCCCCGGACAGAATAACTATGGCTACACCTTC
d_gene: TRBD1; j_gene: TRBJ2-7; abundance: .; v_gene: TRBV2; CDR3aa: CASKGGGVWGEQYF; CDR3nt: TGTGCCAGCAAAGGGGGCGGAGTCTGGGGTGAGCAGTACTTC